This TCR beta chain was recovered during a study of molecular identifiers for immune sequencing clone quantification (dated by TCRdb to the late 2010s). For the study in its entirety: In a replicate experiment, RNA from about 21,000 or 97,000 naive CD8 T cells was split into five aliquots, four of which were sequenced. This methods study used CD8 T cells to benchmark TCR RNA copy counting and molecular-identifier clustering-based TCR repertoire sequencing (MIDCIRS).

Library preparation used PCR. These reads were obtained on a NextSeq 500. Bulk TCR libraries were prepared as previously described, using TCR primers listed in Table S5. Purification of total RNA was performed with the Qiagen AllPrep DNA/RNA kit. Before any analysis, reads coming from multiple sequencing runs of the same library were combined into one pool. In the authors' own workflow: Only reads with exact TCR constant sequence were kept, trimmed to 150 nt, and grouped by their 12-nt molecular barcodes. Reads in each barcode group were sub-clustered using a 15% Levenshtein threshold, and a quality-weighted consensus sequence was built for each RNA molecule. Non-functional sequences were filtered out, along with any lower-count sequence sitting one edit away from another sequence. Based on a fit of two negative binomial distributions, barcode sub-clusters having less than 20% of the maximum read count were discarded. TCRdb ran its own pipeline on the public reads, namely fastp trimming at Q25 and MiXCR clone calling, and kept in-frame beta chains. For every CDR3 protein sequence, its rows merge into one entry that carries the most common genes and DNA. The V and J calls here are based on TCRdb, not the publication. The sample table holds about 500,000 distinct CDR3 sequences, of which around 25% were seen once. Clones ranked in the top ten supply about 0.75% of the sample.

The research as a whole found: The naive libraries included spiked-in Jurkat TCR RNA (roughly ten copies' worth), and this Jurkat TCR RNA is not part of the donor repertoire. Modeling estimated roughly 3.2 recovered TCR RNA copies per cell, compared with about ten by digital PCR, which implies about 30% capture efficiency. Highly expanded clone sizes could be underestimated because identical TCR molecules may share a barcode. Without barcode sub-clustering, chimeric consensus sequences inflated TCR diversity; chimeras reached as high as 47%. Spiked-in Jurkat TCR RNA equivalent to a single cell was reported to be detectable even among some 910,000 naive CD8 T cells. In CMV-specific effector cells, clones with more than 20 RNA copies accounted for over 98% of molecules, whereas in naive cells such clones accounted for under 1%.

Naive CD8 T cell libraries were made from roughly 18,000 to 920,000 sorted cells using 10%, 30% or 50% of purified RNA. Naive CD8 T cells were FACS-sorted as CD8+CD4-CCR7+CD45RA+ on a BD FACSAria II into RLT Plus buffer. Detection sensitivity was tested by spiking Jurkat RNA equal to some 10 TCR copies' worth into samples containing roughly 17,000-1,100,000 naive CD8 T cells. CD8 T cells were enriched using RosetteSep CD8+ T Cell Enrichment Cocktail and Ficoll-Paque, and the enriched cells then underwent ACK red cell lysis. V is pared back by 2 bases and J by 5 bases, with 12 bases lying between the germline termini. Including cysteine and phenylalanine, the CDR3 has 13 amino acids. Only the CDR3 part of the read is kept: 39 bases, read in frame from the first base. For CDR1 and CDR2, the germline V gene (reference sequence) lists DFQATT and SNEGSKA. This clonotype appeared many times. Its specific antigen is unknown. No base qualities exist here, and no much larger clone lies one base off it.

The TCR comes from a human donor in good health. Some libraries in this study had Jurkat cell RNA spiked in. The chain is made from TRBV20-1 and TRBJ1-1; no D gene can be assigned with confidence. The specimen was naive CD8+ T cells from blood, with Jurkat cell RNA spiked in. The sample's cell subset or site label, in plain terms: FACS-sorted CD8+CD4-CCR7+CD45RA+ naive T cells. The CDR3 corresponds to CSARWPEGTEAFF. The base sequence is TGCAGTGCTAGATGGCCCGAGGGTACTGAAGCTTTCTTT.